The 20 T cell receptor beta chains given below trace back to one sample, sequenced in a study of blood T cell repertoires in COVID-19. Here immunoSEQ multiplex PCR was the method, and the copy in TCRdb shows in-frame clones only, minus some. The sample lists fewer than 250,000 clones; about 86% were seen once. The specimen sequenced was peripheral blood. These receptors were collected from a man aged 50 to 59 with active or convalescent COVID-19.

The gene calls are TRBV19 and TRBJ2-2, with 10 nucleotides matching TRBD1. The CDR3 has 15 residues. V dropped 2 bases and J dropped 8; count of bases not matched to a gene: 5. Germline V gives CDR1 LNHDA, CDR2 SQIVND (reference sequence). CDR3 protein: CASSIKRQGAGELFF. CDR3 bases: TGTGCCAGTAGTATAAAAAGACAGGGGGCTGGGGAGCTGTTTTTT.

The rearrangement uses TRBV2 and TRBJ1-3; TRBD1 agrees at 8 bases. Germline V gene lookup returns CDR1 SNHLY and CDR2 FYNNEI. Trimming took 7 bases from V and 2 from J; bases not matched to a gene: 10. This CDR3 has 16 amino acids. CDR3 loop: CASKSDRDGAGNTIYF. The DNA for the CDR3 is TGTGCCAGCAAGTCGGACAGGGATGGCGCTGGAAACACCATATATTTT.

The chain uses TRBV10-3 and TRBJ2-1; D may be TRBD2 (5 bases). The CDR3 contains 15 residues. Germline CDR1 and CDR2: ENHRY and SYGVKD. V lost 8 bases to trimming and J lost 0 bases, with 14 bases between them. CDR3 sequence (DNA): TGTGCCATCCTAACCAGCGGTGACTCCTACAATGAGCAGTTCTTC. Translating it yields CAILTSGDSYNEQFF.

This chain links TRBV28 with TRBJ1-1; 7 bases align to TRBD1. Germline assignment: CDR1 MDHEN and CDR2 SYDVKM. J gave up 0 bases and V 4 bases, and 11 bases lay outside the gene matches. This CDR3 is built from 17 residues. The CDR3 here is CASSSQYSTGMNTEAFF. The CDR3 region has the DNA TGTGCCAGCAGTTCCCAATACTCGACAGGGATGAACACTGAAGCTTTCTTT.

The V and J genes are TRBV11-2 and TRBJ1-4; D uncertain. The V gene's germline CDR1 is SGHAT and CDR2 FQNNGV. This CDR3 comprises 16 residues. The ends were cut back, 5 bases at V and 3 bases at J, with 16 bases in the middle. As DNA, the CDR3 is TGTGCCAGCAGCCCCCTATCGCCGAGGTCTAATGAAAAACTGTTTTTT. Translating it yields CASSPLSPRSNEKLFF.

This clone has more than one count but fewer than ten. This chain joins TRBV19 and TRBJ1-2; 10 nucleotides agree with TRBD1. The germline V gene encodes CDR1 LNHDA and CDR2 SQIVND (reference sequence). The length of the CDR3 is 13 residues. V lost 8 bases to trimming and J lost 4 bases; unmatched junction nucleotides: 4. CDR3 loop: CASRRTGGYGYTF. The CDR3, as DNA: TGTGCCAGTCGACGGACAGGGGGCTATGGCTACACCTTC. Using reference TRBV19 and TRBJ1-2 for the parts outside the CDR3, the full variable domain is DGGITQSPKYLFRKEGQNVTLSCEQNLNHDAMYWYRQDPGQGLRLIYYSQIVNDFQKGDIAEGYSVSREKKESFPLTVTSAQKNPTAFYLCASRRTGGYGYTFGSGTRLTVV.

This clone was recorded once. This chain uses TRBV27 with TRBJ1-4; TRBD1 matches at 7 bases. Germline assignment: CDR1 MNHEY and CDR2 SMNVEV (reference sequence). The length of the CDR3 is 16 residues. Germline trimming cut 8 bases from V and 7 bases from J; bases unmatched to any gene: 16. The CDR3 DNA follows: TGTGCCAGCGGATTCCCGACAGGGTCGGGGGTTGAAAAACTGTTTTTT. It encodes CASGFPTGSGVEKLFF.

The gene calls are TRBV6-5 and TRBJ1-2; 9 bases are a match to TRBD1. In germline, CDR1 is MNHEY, CDR2 SVGAGI. This CDR3 spans 12 amino acids. V shed 6 bases and J 7 bases; nucleotides not matched to a gene: 3. In DNA form, the CDR3 reads TGTGCCAGCAGGTCGGACAGGGGTGGCTACACCTTC. Translating it yields CASRSDRGGYTF.

This rearrangement joins TRBV15 to TRBJ2-7, with a weak D call TRBD1 (6 bases). CDR1 and CDR2 from the germline V gene are LNHNV and YYDKDF (reference sequence). CDR3 length: 16 amino acids. V lost 0 bases and J 1 base, leaving 13 bases between the germline ends. For the CDR3, the DNA is TGTGCCACCAGCAGAGATATCGGGACAAAATCCTACGAGCAGTACTTC. Translating gives CATSRDIGTKSYEQYF.

This clone came up many times. The chain is built from TRBV28 and TRBJ2-3; D unresolved. The CDR3 is 15 amino acids. V was trimmed by 3 bases and J by 0 bases, leaving 10 bases between them. Germline CDR1 MDHEN, CDR2 SYDVKM. The CDR3 nucleotides read TGTGCCAGCAGTTTGAGTGGGCTAAGCACAGATACGCAGTATTTT. It specifies CASSLSGLSTDTQYF.

CDR3 sequence: CASYGTGSTGELFF. In DNA, the CDR3 is TGTGCCAGTTACGGGACAGGATCCACCGGGGAGCTGTTTTTT. This chain joins TRBV27 and TRBJ2-2, with 8 bases matching TRBD1. Germline assignment: CDR1 MNHEY and CDR2 SMNVEV (reference sequence). Trimming took 9 bases from V and 4 from J; bases not matched to a gene: 7. This CDR3 has 14 amino acids.

V usage is TRBV9 and J usage is TRBJ2-7; 7 nucleotides align to TRBD1. The CDR3 runs to 15 residues. The junction had 6 bases not matched to a gene; V was cut back by 3 bases and J by 0 bases. Germline lookup yields CDR1 SGDLS and CDR2 YYNGEE. CDR3 residues: CASSARTGLSYEQYF. The CDR3 DNA follows: TGTGCCAGCAGCGCTCGGACAGGACTCTCCTACGAGCAGTACTTC.

The chain is built from TRBV2 and TRBJ2-3; 15 bases map to TRBD2. The CDR3 has 19 residues. The trim removed 2 bases at V and 2 bases at J, leaving 8 bases unmatched. The germline V gene has CDR1 SNHLY and CDR2 FYNNEI. Here the CDR3 reads CASSETGLAGGSITDTQYF. The CDR3 nucleotides read TGTGCCAGCAGTGAAACGGGACTAGCGGGGGGCTCCATCACAGATACGCAGTATTTT.

This chain links TRBV5-4 with TRBJ1-1; TRBD1 is a possible D gene (6 bases). Looked up from germline, CDR1 is SGHNT and CDR2 is YYREEE (reference sequence). The CDR3 spans 13 residues. Trimming removed 4 bases at V and 6 bases at J, with 13 bases between. In nucleotides, the CDR3 is TGTGCCAGCAGCGCTATGGGGGCCGCTGAAGCTTTCTTT. This encodes CASSAMGAAEAFF.

The chain has TRBV2 and TRBJ1-1; D ambiguous. CDR3 length: 11 residues. V lost 3 bases and J lost 11, with 10 bases in between. CDR1 is SNHLY and CDR2 is FYNNEI in the germline V gene. CDR3 residues: CASSEEYGAFF. The DNA for the CDR3 is TGTGCCAGCAGTGAGGAGTACGGCGCTTTCTTT.

This rearrangement joins TRBV19 to TRBJ2-3, with a weak D call TRBD2 (6 bases). There are 15 residues in the CDR3. V lost 3 bases and J 1 base, leaving 11 bases between the germline ends. Germline lookup yields CDR1 LNHDA and CDR2 SQIVND (reference sequence). CDR3 sequence (DNA): TGTGCCAGTAGTATTGTTGCGGGACGCACAGATACGCAGTATTTT. The encoded protein is CASSIVAGRTDTQYF. Full variable domain (rest looked up from reference TRBV19 and TRBJ2-3): DGGITQSPKYLFRKEGQNVTLSCEQNLNHDAMYWYRQDPGQGLRLIYYSQIVNDFQKGDIAEGYSVSREKKESFPLTVTSAQKNPTAFYLCASSIVAGRTDTQYFGPGTRLTVL.

This clone was seen a single time. V usage is TRBV7-9 and J usage is TRBJ1-2; the D is unclear. Deletions cut 8 bases from V and 4 bases from J, with 14 bases between. From germline, CDR1 is SEHNR and CDR2 FQNEAQ (reference sequence). The CDR3 runs to 13 residues. CDR3 nucleotides: TGTGCCAGCGGAGAGAACCTCGGCTATGGCTACACCTTC. Encoded protein: CASGENLGYGYTF. The whole variable domain, remainder taken from reference TRBV7-9 and TRBJ1-2, is DTGVSQNPRHKITKRGQNVTFRCDPISEHNRLYWYRQTLGQGPEFLTYFQNEAQLEKSRLLSDRFSAERPKGSFSTLEIQRTEQGDSAMYLCASGENLGYGYTFGSGTRLTVV.

The chain uses TRBV19 and TRBJ1-2; perhaps TRBD1 as D (5 bases). The CDR3 extends over 15 amino acids. In germline, CDR1 is LNHDA, CDR2 SQIVND (reference sequence). The V end lost 6 bases, the J end lost 8 bases, and 22 bases lay between the germline ends. CDR3: CASSWVDSRGGGYTF. The CDR3 DNA reads TGTGCCAGTAGCTGGGTCGACAGTAGGGGAGGCGGCTACACCTTC.

V is TRBV6-2 or TRBV6-3 and J is TRBJ1-2; maybe TRBD1 (5 bases). The CDR3 extends over 13 amino acids. Germline-derived CDR1 and CDR2 are MNHEY and SVGEGT. V lost 5 bases to trimming and J lost 8 bases, with 15 bases between them. The CDR3 DNA sequence: TGTGCCAGCAGTACCTCTCGACAGAAGGGCTACACCTTC. Protein product: CASSTSRQKGYTF.

This clone was observed once. J is TRBJ2-3 and V is TRBV5-1; D perhaps matches TRBD1 (5 bases). The germline V gene encodes CDR1 SGHRS and CDR2 YFSETQ. V lost 8 bases and J lost 3, with 7 bases in between. CDR3 length: 11 amino acids. The CDR3 region has the DNA TGCGCCAGTCGACAGACAGATACGCAGTATTTT. Residues: CASRQTDTQYF. The entire variable domain, with the rest obtained from reference TRBV5-1 and TRBJ2-3, is as follows: KAGVTQTPRYLIKTRGQQVTLSCSPISGHRSVSWYQQTPGQGLQFLFEYFSETQRNKGNFPGRFSGRQFSNSRSEMNVSTLELGDSALYLCASRQTDTQYFGPGTRLTVL.